A selection of T cell receptor beta chains follows, all from one sample in a study of cytomegalovirus exposure and HLA in healthy donors. Libraries were prepared by immunoSEQ multiplex PCR; TCRdb keeps only in-frame clonotypes and omits some of them. The sample gives about 130,000 clones, about nine tenths of which show up once; 1.4% to 1.5% is in the top ten. Sequences were obtained from PBMCs. These receptor sequences come from a man in his thirties or forties in good health and CMV-seronegative. Each CDR3 is given with its conserved first and last residue. A D gene is named only where the DNA matches it firmly. A clone size is listed for some rows: how often the clone was seen (once, few, many), or a class if it is expanded.

clone_size cdr3_length d_call j_call v_call cdr3_nt cdr3_aa
once 12 - TRBJ1-1 TRBV9 TGTGCCAGCAGCATGTGGACAGCAGAAGCTTTCTTT CASSMWTAEAFF
- 14 - TRBJ2-3 TRBV12-5 TGTGCTAGTGGTTTGAGCCAGGGCTCAGATACGCAGTATTTT CASGLSQGSDTQYF
few 13 - TRBJ2-7 TRBV7-2 TGTGCCAGCGGCACTAACGCCGGCTACGAGCAGTACTTC CASGTNAGYEQYF
- 15 - TRBJ2-3 TRBV28 TGTGCCAGCAGTTTATCAACAGGGAGAGAAGATACGCAGTATTTT CASSLSTGREDTQYF
- 16 - TRBJ1-1 TRBV4-1 TGCGCCAGCAGCCAAGGTCCGGGGGAGGTGGGCACTGAAGCTTTCTTT CASSQGPGEVGTEAFF
- 14 - TRBJ2-1 TRBV27 TGTGCCAGCAGCTCCGGATACAGGTTCAATGAGCAGTTCTTC CASSSGYRFNEQFF
- 15 TRBD1 TRBJ1-1 TRBV2 TGTGCCAGCAGAGGGGACAGGGTAATGAACACTGAAGCTTTCTTT CASRGDRVMNTEAFF
- 13 - TRBJ1-1 TRBV27 TGTGCCAGCAGTCTTCTGGAGGGCACTGAAGCTTTCTTT CASSLLEGTEAFF
- 18 TRBD2 TRBJ2-1 TRBV25-1 TGTGCCAGCAGTGGACGAAGCGGAGGGACTAGCGGGACCAATGAGCAGTTCTTC CASSGRSGGTSGTNEQFF
once 13 - TRBJ1-5 TRBV18 TGTGCCAGCTCAACCGAACAGGCCCAGCCCCAGCATTTT CASSTEQAQPQHF